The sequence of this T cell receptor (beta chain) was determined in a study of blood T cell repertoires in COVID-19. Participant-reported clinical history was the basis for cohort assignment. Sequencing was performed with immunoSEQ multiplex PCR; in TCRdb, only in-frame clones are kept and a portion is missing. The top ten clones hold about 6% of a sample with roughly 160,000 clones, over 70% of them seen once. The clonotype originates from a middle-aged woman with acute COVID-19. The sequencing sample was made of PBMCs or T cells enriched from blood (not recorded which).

The CDR3 sequence is CASTQIGNTIYF. In DNA, the CDR3 is TGTGCCAGCACCCAGATCGGAAACACCATATATTTT. The V call is TRBV28, the J call TRBJ1-3, with D hard to call. The V gene's germline CDR1 is MDHEN and CDR2 SYDVKM. The V end was cut by 7 bases, the J end by 4 bases, with 8 bases between. This CDR3 is built from 12 residues.